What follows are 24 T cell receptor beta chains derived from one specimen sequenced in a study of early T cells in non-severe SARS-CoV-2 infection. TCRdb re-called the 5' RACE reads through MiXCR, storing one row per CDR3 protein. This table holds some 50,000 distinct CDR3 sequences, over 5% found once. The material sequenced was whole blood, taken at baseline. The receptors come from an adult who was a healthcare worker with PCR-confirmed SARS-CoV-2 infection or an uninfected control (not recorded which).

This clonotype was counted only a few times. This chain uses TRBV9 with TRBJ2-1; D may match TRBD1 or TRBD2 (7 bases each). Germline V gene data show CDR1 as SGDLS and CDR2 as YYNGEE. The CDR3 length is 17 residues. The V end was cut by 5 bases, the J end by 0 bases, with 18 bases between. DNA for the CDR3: TGTGCCAGCAGTACCCAGGGGGGGTGGAGCTCCTACAATGAGCAGTTCTTC. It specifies CASSTQGGWSSYNEQFF.

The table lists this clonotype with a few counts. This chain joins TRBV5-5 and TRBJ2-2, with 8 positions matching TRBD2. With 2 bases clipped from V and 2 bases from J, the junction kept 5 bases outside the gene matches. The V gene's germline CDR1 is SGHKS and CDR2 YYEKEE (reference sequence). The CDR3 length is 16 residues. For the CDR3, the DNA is TGTGCCAGCAGCTTTAAAAGCGGGAGTAACACCGGGGAGCTGTTTTTT. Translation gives CASSFKSGSNTGELFF. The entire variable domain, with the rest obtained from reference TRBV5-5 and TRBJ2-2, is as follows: DAGVTQSPTHLIKTRGQQVTLRCSPISGHKSVSWYQQVLGQGPQFIFQYYEKEERGRGNFPDRFSARQFPNYSSELNVNALLLGDSALYLCASSFKSGSNTGELFFGEGSRLTVL.

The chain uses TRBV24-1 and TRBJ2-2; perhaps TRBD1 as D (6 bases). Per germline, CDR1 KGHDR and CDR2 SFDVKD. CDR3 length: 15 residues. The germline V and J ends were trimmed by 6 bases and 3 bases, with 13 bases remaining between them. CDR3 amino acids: CATSSRTDYTGELFF. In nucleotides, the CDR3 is TGTGCCACCAGTTCGAGGACAGACTACACCGGGGAGCTGTTTTTT.

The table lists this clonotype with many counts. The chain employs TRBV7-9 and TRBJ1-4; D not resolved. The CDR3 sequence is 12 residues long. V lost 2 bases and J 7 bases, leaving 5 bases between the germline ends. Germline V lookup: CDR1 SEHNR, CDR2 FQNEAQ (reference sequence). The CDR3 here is CASSLLSEKLFF. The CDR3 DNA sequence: TGTGCCAGCAGCTTATTAAGTGAAAAACTGTTTTTT.

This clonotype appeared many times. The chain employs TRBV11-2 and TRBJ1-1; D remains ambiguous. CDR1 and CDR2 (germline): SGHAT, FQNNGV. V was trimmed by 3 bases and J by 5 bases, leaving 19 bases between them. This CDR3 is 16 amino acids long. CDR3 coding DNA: TGTGCCAGCAGCTTTTTTCCCGCCAGAACGGGGACTGAAGCTTTCTTT. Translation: CASSFFPARTGTEAFF.

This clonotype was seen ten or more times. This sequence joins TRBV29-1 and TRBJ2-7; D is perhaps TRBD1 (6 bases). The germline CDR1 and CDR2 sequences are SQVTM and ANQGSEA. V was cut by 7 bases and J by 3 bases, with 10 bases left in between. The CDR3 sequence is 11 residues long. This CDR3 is CSGLQGYEQYF. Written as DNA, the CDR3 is TGCAGCGGTTTACAGGGCTACGAGCAGTACTTC.

This CDR3 reads CSVTTSGTNTGELFF. In nucleotides, the CDR3 is TGCAGCGTTACGACTAGCGGGACGAACACCGGGGAGCTGTTTTTT. V usage is TRBV29-1 and J usage is TRBJ2-2, with TRBD2 matching 11 bases. The CDR3 consists of 15 residues. Germline CDR1 is SQVTM and CDR2 is ANQGSEA. V trimming: 5 bases; J trimming: 0 bases; junction bases outside the gene matches: 2.

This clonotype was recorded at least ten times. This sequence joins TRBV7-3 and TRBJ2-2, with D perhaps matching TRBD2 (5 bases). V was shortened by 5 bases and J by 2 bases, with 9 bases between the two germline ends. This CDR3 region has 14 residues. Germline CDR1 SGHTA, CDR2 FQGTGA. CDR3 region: CASSEEGNTGELFF. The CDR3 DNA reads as TGTGCCAGCAGCGAAGAGGGAAACACCGGGGAGCTGTTTTTT.

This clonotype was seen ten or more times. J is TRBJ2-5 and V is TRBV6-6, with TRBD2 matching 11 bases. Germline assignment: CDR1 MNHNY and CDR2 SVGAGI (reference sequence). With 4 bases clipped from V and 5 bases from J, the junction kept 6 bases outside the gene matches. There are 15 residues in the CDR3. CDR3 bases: TGTGCCAGCAGTTCACTAGCGGGAGTCGGGGAGACCCAGTACTTC. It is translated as CASSSLAGVGETQYF.

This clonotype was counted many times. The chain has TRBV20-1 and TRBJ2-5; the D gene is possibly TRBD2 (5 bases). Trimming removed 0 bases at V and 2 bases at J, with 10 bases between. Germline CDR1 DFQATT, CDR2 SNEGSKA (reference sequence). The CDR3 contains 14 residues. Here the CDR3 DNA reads TGCAGTGCTAGAGATGGGGAGCCTCAAGAGACCCAGTACTTC. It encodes CSARDGEPQETQYF.

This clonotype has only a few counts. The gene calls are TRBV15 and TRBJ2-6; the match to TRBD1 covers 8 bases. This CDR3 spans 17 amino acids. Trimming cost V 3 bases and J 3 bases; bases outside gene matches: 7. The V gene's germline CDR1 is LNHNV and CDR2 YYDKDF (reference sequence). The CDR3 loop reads CATSREDRDYGANVLTF. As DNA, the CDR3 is TGTGCCACCAGCAGGGAGGACAGGGATTATGGGGCCAACGTCCTGACTTTC.

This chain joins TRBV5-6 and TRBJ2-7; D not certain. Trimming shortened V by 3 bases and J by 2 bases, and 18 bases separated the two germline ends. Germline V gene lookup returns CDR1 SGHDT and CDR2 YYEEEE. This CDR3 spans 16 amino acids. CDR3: CASSSWTSSTPYEQYF. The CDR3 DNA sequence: TGTGCCAGCAGCTCCTGGACCTCTTCTACGCCCTACGAGCAGTACTTC.

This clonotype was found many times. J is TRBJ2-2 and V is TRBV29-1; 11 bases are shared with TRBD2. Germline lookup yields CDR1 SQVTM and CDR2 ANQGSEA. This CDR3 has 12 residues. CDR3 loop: CGLAGNTGELFF. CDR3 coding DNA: TGCGGACTAGCGGGGAACACCGGGGAGCTGTTTTTT.

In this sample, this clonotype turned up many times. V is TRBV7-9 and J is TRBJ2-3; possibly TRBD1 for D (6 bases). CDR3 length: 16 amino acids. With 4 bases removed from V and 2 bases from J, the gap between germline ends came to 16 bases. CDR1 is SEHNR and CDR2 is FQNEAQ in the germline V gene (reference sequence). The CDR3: CASSSPKGVSTDTQYF. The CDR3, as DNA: TGTGCCAGCAGCTCCCCTAAGGGGGTATCCACAGATACGCAGTATTTT.

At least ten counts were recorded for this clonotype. In DNA form, the CDR3 reads TGCAGTGCTAGGGAACAGGCACAAGAGACCCAGTACTTC. Translating it yields CSAREQAQETQYF. The chain has TRBV20-1 and TRBJ2-5; the D gene is possibly TRBD1 (5 bases). Germline V gene lookup returns CDR1 DFQATT and CDR2 SNEGSKA (reference sequence). This CDR3 comprises 13 residues. V lost 3 bases and J 2 bases, leaving 10 bases between the germline ends.

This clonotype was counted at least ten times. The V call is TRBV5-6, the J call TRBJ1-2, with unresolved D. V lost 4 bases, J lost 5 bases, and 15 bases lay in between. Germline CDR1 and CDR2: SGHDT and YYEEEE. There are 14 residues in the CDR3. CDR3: CASSTRDGKYGYTF. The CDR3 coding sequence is TGTGCCAGCAGCACCCGTGACGGGAAATATGGCTACACCTTC.

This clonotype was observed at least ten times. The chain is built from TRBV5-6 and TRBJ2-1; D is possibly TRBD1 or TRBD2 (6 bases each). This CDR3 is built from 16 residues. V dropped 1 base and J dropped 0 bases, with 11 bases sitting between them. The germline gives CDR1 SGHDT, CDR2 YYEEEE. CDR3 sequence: CASSLQRGRSYNEQFF. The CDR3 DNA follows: TGTGCCAGCAGCTTGCAACGGGGGCGCTCCTACAATGAGCAGTTCTTC. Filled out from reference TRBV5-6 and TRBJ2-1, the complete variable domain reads DAGVTQSPTHLIKTRGQQVTLRCSPKSGHDTVSWYQQALGQGPQFIFQYYEEEERQRGNFPDRFSGHQFPNYSSELNVNALLLGDSALYLCASSLQRGRSYNEQFFGPGTRLTVL.

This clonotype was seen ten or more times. CDR3: CASSLDRDSKNIQYF. The DNA of the CDR3 is TGTGCCAGCAGTTTAGATCGGGACAGCAAAAACATTCAGTACTTC. The V and J genes are TRBV7-3 and TRBJ2-4, with 7 bases identical to TRBD1. Trimming cost V 6 bases and J 3 bases; bases outside gene matches: 8. There are 15 residues in the CDR3. CDR1 SGHTA and CDR2 FQGTGA come from the germline V gene.

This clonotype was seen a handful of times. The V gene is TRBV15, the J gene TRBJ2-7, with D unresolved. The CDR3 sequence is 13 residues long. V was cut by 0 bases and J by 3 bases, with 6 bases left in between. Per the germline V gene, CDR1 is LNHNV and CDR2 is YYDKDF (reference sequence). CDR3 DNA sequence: TGTGCCACCAGCAGAGAGATAGTCTACGAGCAGTACTTC. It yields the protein CATSREIVYEQYF.

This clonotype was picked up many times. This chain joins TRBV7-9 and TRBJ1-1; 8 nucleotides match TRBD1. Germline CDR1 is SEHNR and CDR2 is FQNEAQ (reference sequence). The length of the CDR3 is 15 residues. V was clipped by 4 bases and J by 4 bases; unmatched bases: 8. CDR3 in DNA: TGTGCCAGCAGCTCTTTTATTACAGGGGGCACTGAAGCTTTCTTT. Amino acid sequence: CASSSFITGGTEAFF.

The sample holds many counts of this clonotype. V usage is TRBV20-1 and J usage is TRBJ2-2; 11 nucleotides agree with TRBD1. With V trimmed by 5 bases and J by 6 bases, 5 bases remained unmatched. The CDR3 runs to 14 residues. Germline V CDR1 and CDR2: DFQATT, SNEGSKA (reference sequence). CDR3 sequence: CSAGTGGNPGELFF. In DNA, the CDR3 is TGCAGTGCTGGGACAGGGGGAAACCCCGGGGAGCTGTTTTTT.

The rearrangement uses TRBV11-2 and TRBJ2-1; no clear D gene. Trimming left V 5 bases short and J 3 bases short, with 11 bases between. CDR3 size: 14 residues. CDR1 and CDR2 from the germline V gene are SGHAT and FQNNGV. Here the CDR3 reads CASSALNFYNEQFF. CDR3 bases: TGTGCCAGCAGCGCATTAAACTTCTACAATGAGCAGTTCTTC.

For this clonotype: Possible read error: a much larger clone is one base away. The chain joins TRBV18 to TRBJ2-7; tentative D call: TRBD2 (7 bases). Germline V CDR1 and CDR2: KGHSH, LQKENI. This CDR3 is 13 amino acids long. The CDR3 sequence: CVSSPGGRYEQYF. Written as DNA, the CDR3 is TGTGTCAGCTCACCCGGGGGGCGGTACGAGCAGTACTTC.

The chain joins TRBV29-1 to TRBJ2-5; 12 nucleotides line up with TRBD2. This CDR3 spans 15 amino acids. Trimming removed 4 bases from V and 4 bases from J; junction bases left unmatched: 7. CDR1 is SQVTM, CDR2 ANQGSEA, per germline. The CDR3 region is CSVGDPGLAGETQYF. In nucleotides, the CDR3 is TGCAGCGTTGGGGACCCGGGACTAGCGGGAGAGACCCAGTACTTC.